This TCR beta chain is from a study of blood T cells in healthy people across ages. General study results and limits: Diversity of TCR beta per million T cells declined in a roughly linear way with age. Estimated diversity that came from one million T cells was considered an underestimate.

About this clonotype: Antigen specificity is unknown.

Per the germline V gene, CDR1 is DFQATT and CDR2 is SNEGSKA (reference sequence). V was pared by 5 bases and J by 0 bases, with 13 bases between. The CDR3 consists of 14 residues. Using a J-beta primer mix together with a sample-barcoded 5' primer, a second PCR was run for about 6 to 12 cycles. TCRdb independently ran MiXCR on the 5' RACE reads; one entry per CDR3 protein. The table shows approximately 800,000 distinct CDR3 sequences, with about 53% occurring only once. Sample donors were healthy Caucasian individuals that came from Russia, aged roughly 6 to 100. Each sample yielded at least 5.5 micrograms of PBMC total RNA.

The sample consisted of blood. The clonotype comes from a man older than 75 in good health. V gene TRBV20-1 combines with J gene TRBJ2-5, with a possible D match to TRBD2 (5 bases). This chain's CDR3 is CSAFLPGYQETQYF. CDR3 nucleotide sequence: TGCAGTGCTTTTTTGCCGGGGTACCAAGAGACCCAGTACTTC.